This T cell receptor (beta chain) was identified in a study of blood T cell repertoires in COVID-19. Across the study: Spain, Italy and the United States supplied samples that represented acute and convalescent COVID-19. T cells, B-cell-depleted T cells, or PBMCs supplied cDNA or gDNA.

Trimming stripped 6 bases from V and 3 bases from J, with 11 bases between. CDR3 length equals 14 residues. CDR1 is KGHDR, CDR2 SFDVKD, per germline. Only in-frame clones appear in the TCRdb table, and some are missing; sequencing was by immunoSEQ multiplex PCR. The sample has about 74,000 clones; just under 85% are singletons. Sequencing input: peripheral blood. V gene TRBV24-1 combines with J gene TRBJ1-5; tentatively, D is TRBD1 (5 bases). The receptor was isolated from a man in his 70s with acute or convalescent COVID-19. This CDR3 is CATSRPGLNQPQHF. In nucleotides, the CDR3 is TGTGCCACCAGTCGGCCAGGGCTCAATCAGCCCCAGCATTTT.